What follows are 2 T cell receptor beta chains derived from one specimen sequenced in a study of neurological immune-mediated disorders. TCRdb reprocessed the 5' RACE reads with MiXCR, giving one entry per CDR3 protein. This table has 80,000 to 100,000 distinct CDR3 sequences, roughly 3.3% appearing once. The sample was PBMCs. These receptors were collected from a woman between 50 and 59 years old with multiple sclerosis.

This clonotype was observed at least ten times. V gene TRBV12-3 or TRBV12-4 combines with J gene TRBJ1-5; D not resolved. CDR3 length: 17 residues. V was trimmed by 6 bases and J by 6 bases, leaving 24 bases between them. The CDR3 sequence is CASSSLPTGWVPQPQHF. CDR3 DNA: TGTGCCAGCAGCTCCCTCCCAACGGGATGGGTCCCTCAGCCCCAGCATTTT.

The sample holds many counts of this clonotype. This chain links TRBV20-1 with TRBJ2-7; weak D call: TRBD1 (5 bases). Looked up from germline, CDR1 is DFQATT and CDR2 is SNEGSKA (reference sequence). The CDR3 has 14 amino acids. The V end was cut by 1 base, the J end by 0 bases, with 10 bases between. The chain's CDR3 is CSARGDSGSYEQYF. CDR3 nucleotides: TGCAGTGCTAGAGGAGACAGTGGCTCCTACGAGCAGTACTTC.